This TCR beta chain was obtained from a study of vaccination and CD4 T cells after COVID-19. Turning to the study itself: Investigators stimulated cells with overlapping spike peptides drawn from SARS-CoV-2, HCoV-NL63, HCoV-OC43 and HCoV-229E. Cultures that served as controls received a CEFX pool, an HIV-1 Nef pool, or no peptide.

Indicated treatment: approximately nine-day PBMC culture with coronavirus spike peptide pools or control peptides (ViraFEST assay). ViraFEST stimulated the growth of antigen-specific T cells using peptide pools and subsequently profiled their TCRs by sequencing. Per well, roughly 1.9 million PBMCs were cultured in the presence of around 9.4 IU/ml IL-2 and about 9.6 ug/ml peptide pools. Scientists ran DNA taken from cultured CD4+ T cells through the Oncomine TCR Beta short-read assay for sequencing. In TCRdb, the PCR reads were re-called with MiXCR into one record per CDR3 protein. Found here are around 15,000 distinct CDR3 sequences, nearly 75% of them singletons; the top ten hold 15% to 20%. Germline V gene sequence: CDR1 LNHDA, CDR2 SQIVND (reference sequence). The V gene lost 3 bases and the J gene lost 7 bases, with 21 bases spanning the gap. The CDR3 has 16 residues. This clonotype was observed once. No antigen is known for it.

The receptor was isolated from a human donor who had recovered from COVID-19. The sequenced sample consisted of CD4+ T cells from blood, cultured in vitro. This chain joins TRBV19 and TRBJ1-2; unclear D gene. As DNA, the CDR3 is TGTGCCAGTAGTATTACGCGAGAGGGCGCATGGGGTGGCTACACCTTC. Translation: CASSITREGAWGGYTF. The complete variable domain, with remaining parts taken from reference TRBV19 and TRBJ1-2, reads DGGITQSPKYLFRKEGQNVTLSCEQNLNHDAMYWYRQDPGQGLRLIYYSQIVNDFQKGDIAEGYSVSREKKESFPLTVTSAQKNPTAFYLCASSITREGAWGGYTFGSGTRLTVV.